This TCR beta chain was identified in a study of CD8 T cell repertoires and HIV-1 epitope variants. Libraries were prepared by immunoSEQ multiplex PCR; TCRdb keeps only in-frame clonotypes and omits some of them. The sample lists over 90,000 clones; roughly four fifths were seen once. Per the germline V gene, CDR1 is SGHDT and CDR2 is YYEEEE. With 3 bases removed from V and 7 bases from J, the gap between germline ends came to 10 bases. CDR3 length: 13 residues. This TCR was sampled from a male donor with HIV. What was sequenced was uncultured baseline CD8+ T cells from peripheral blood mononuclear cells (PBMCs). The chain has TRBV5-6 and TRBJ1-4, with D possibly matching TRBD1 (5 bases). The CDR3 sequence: CASSSGTIEKLFF. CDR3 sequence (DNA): TGTGCCAGCAGCTCCGGGACCATTGAAAAACTGTTTTTT.